This TCR beta chain was documented in a study of cytomegalovirus exposure and HLA in healthy donors. PCR involved 60 Vbeta and 13 Jbeta primers. Data came from immunoSEQ multiplex PCR; TCRdb stores just in-frame clones and leaves some out. The sample gives tens of thousands of clones, more than 65% of which show up once; less than 3.5% is in the top ten. Germline CDR1 LGHNA, CDR2 YNFKEQ. The CDR3 runs to 16 residues. The ends lost 4 bases at V and 6 bases at J; junction bases unmatched: 10. This receptor was obtained from a woman aged 25 to 45 in good health and CMV-seronegative. This chain links TRBV4-2 with TRBJ2-3, with 10 bases lining up with TRBD2. Material for sequencing was PBMCs. In nucleotides, the CDR3 is TGTGCCAGCAGCCCAAGAATAGCGGGGGGAGGGGATACGCAGTATTTT. Translation gives CASSPRIAGGGDTQYF.